One sample yielded the 17 T cell receptor beta chains listed below, sequenced in a study of pediatric ulcerative colitis. Libraries were prepared by immunoSEQ multiplex PCR; TCRdb keeps only in-frame clonotypes and omits some of them. Of approximately 17,000 clones in the sample, approximately 80% are singletons; the top ten hold about 7.9%. Rectal tissue came from one to two pinch biopsies taken at colonoscopy. Sequencing was done on a sample of gut tissue. The receptors come from a boy younger than 18 who was a control in a study of pediatric ulcerative colitis.

The chain couples TRBV28 to TRBJ1-3; 9 nucleotides match TRBD1. CDR3 length: 17 amino acids. Germline trimming cut 6 bases from V and 0 bases from J; bases unmatched to any gene: 9. In germline, CDR1 is MDHEN, CDR2 SYDVKM. The CDR3 DNA sequence: TGTGCCAGCAGCTACGGACAGGGGCCCTTCTCTGGAAACACCATATATTTT. It yields the protein CASSYGQGPFSGNTIYF.

The J gene is TRBJ2-1, the V gene TRBV7-8, with TRBD2 matching over 7 bases. The CDR3 contains 17 residues. The germline CDR1 and CDR2 sequences are SGHVS and FQNEAQ. The junction had 18 bases not matched to a gene; V was cut back by 5 bases and J by 8 bases. CDR3 DNA sequence: TGTGCCAGCAGCCCCAGATTACTAGCGATTACTCTGGATGAGCAGTTCTTC. It specifies CASSPRLLAITLDEQFF.

Only one count was recorded for this clone. V gene TRBV7-9 combines with J gene TRBJ2-3; TRBD2 agrees at 9 bases. With V trimmed by 7 bases and J by 1 base, 3 bases remained unmatched. Germline V gene sequence: CDR1 SEHNR, CDR2 FQNEAQ (reference sequence). This CDR3 comprises 14 residues. The CDR3 protein is CASIGGRGTDTQYF. The CDR3 DNA reads as TGTGCCAGCATCGGCGGGAGGGGCACAGATACGCAGTATTTT.

The rearrangement links TRBV6-1 to TRBJ2-3, with no clear D. CDR3 length equals 16 residues. With 2 bases removed from V and 6 bases from J, the gap between germline ends came to 18 bases. Per germline, CDR1 MNHNS and CDR2 SASEGT. This CDR3 is CASSELLGRGSDTQYF. CDR3 nucleotides: TGTGCCAGCAGTGAATTGCTAGGGCGTGGGTCCGATACGCAGTATTTT.

The chain employs TRBV18 and TRBJ2-6; maybe TRBD1 (6 bases). V shed 2 bases and J shed 2 bases, with 10 bases lying between them. CDR3 length: 16 amino acids. The germline CDR1 and CDR2 sequences are KGHSH and LQKENI. CDR3 loop: CASSPRTAPGANVLTF. The CDR3 bases are TGTGCCAGCTCACCAAGGACAGCTCCTGGGGCCAACGTCCTGACTTTC. Complete variable domain (other parts from reference TRBV18 and TRBJ2-6): NAGVMQNPRHLVRRRGQEARLRCSPMKGHSHVYWYRQLPEEGLKFMVYLQKENIIDESGMPKERFSAEFPKEGPSILRIQQVVRGDSAAYFCASSPRTAPGANVLTFGAGSRLTVL.

This chain uses TRBV10-1 with TRBJ2-7, with D possibly TRBD2 on 6 matching bases. Germline V CDR1 and CDR2: WNHNN, SYGVQD (reference sequence). This CDR3 has 15 residues. Deletions cut 9 bases from V and 2 bases from J, with 20 bases between. The CDR3 region has the DNA TGCGCCAGTAACGAACCCCGGCGGAGGGCCTACGAGCAGTACTTC. Its translation is CASNEPRRRAYEQYF.

The chain has TRBV9 and TRBJ1-3; no firm D call. The CDR3 consists of 13 residues. Trimming shortened V by 0 bases and J by 1 base, and 2 bases separated the two germline ends. CDR1 is SGDLS and CDR2 is YYNGEE in the germline V gene. CDR3 sequence (DNA): TGTGCCAGCAGCGTAGAATCTGGAAACACCATATATTTT. It codes for CASSVESGNTIYF.

This clone has more than one count but fewer than ten. Different DNA sequences within this sample yield the same CDR3. J is TRBJ2-7 and V is TRBV7-2; D is ambiguous. V lost 4 bases to trimming and J lost 0 bases, with 4 bases between them. Per the germline V gene, CDR1 is SGHTA and CDR2 is FQGNSA. The length of the CDR3 is 12 residues. The CDR3 region is CASSSSSYEQYF. CDR3 bases: TGTGCCAGCAGCTCGAGCTCCTACGAGCAGTACTTC.

This clone has only one observation. Other DNA sequences in this sample translate to the same CDR3. The V call is TRBV5-1, the J call TRBJ1-1; D gene unclear. CDR3 length: 14 residues. Deletions cut 2 bases from V and 0 bases from J, with 8 bases between. Germline V CDR1 and CDR2: SGHRS, YFSETQ. The CDR3 reads CASSLFTVNTEAFF. CDR3 coding DNA: TGCGCCAGCAGCTTATTTACGGTGAACACTGAAGCTTTCTTT.

The chain combines TRBV2 with TRBJ1-2, with D perhaps matching TRBD1 (6 bases). Trimming removed 6 bases at V and 2 bases at J, with 7 bases between. Germline V gene data show CDR1 as SNHLY and CDR2 as FYNNEI. The CDR3 has 12 amino acids. CDR3 DNA sequence: TGTGCCAGCAGGGGACAAAACTATGGCTACACCTTC. It translates to CASRGQNYGYTF.

The chain links TRBV15 to TRBJ2-1, with 16 bases matching TRBD2. Germline V gene sequence: CDR1 LNHNV, CDR2 YYDKDF (reference sequence). V trimming: 5 bases; J trimming: 8 bases; junction bases outside the gene matches: 9. The CDR3 is 17 amino acids. Here the CDR3 reads CATSFGTSGRAGDEQFF. The CDR3, as DNA: TGTGCCACCAGCTTCGGGACTAGCGGGAGGGCCGGGGATGAGCAGTTCTTC.

V is TRBV5-1 and J is TRBJ1-1; D unresolved. Germline V gene sequence: CDR1 SGHRS, CDR2 YFSETQ. The CDR3 is 13 amino acids. The V end was cut by 1 base, the J end by 3 bases, with 7 bases between. In DNA, the CDR3 is TGCGCCAGCAGCTTGAGGGTCGACACTGAAGCTTTCTTT. Encoded protein: CASSLRVDTEAFF.

V and J are TRBV10-3 and TRBJ1-1; possible D gene TRBD1, 6 bases. The CDR3 length is 16 residues. Between the trimmed V and J ends, which lost 3 bases and 1 base, there was a span of 15 bases. Germline CDR1 and CDR2: ENHRY and SYGVKD. This CDR3 is CAISDPRTAANTEAFF. CDR3 coding DNA: TGTGCCATCAGTGACCCAAGGACAGCCGCGAACACTGAAGCTTTCTTT.

The chain carries TRBV4-3 and TRBJ2-3; 8 positions match TRBD1. The CDR3 length is 17 residues. Trimming at V came to 0 bases and at J to 4 bases, leaving 9 bases not matched to a gene. Germline V gives CDR1 LGHNA, CDR2 YSLEER. The CDR3, as DNA: TGCGCCAGCAGCCAAGATCGCGACAGGGGCTTACCAGATACGCAGTATTTT. Its translation: CASSQDRDRGLPDTQYF.

V usage is TRBV5-1 and J usage is TRBJ2-3; TRBD2 matches at 11 bases. The V segment lost 4 bases and the J segment 2 bases; nucleotides outside the gene matches: 6. CDR1 and CDR2 (germline): SGHRS, YFSETQ. CDR3 length: 16 amino acids. Here the CDR3 reads CASSLLAGVSTDTQYF. CDR3 nucleotide sequence: TGCGCCAGCAGCCTACTAGCGGGGGTATCCACAGATACGCAGTATTTT.

The chain is built from TRBV19 and TRBJ2-7; the D call may be TRBD1 or TRBD2 (5 bases each). CDR1 and CDR2 from the germline V gene are LNHDA and SQIVND (reference sequence). V lost 6 bases, J lost 6 bases, and 15 bases lay in between. This CDR3 is built from 13 residues. Here the CDR3 DNA reads TGTGCCAGTAGAGCGACCCAGGGAGTCGAGCAGTACTTC. Amino acids: CASRATQGVEQYF. Filled out from reference TRBV19 and TRBJ2-7, the complete variable domain reads DGGITQSPKYLFRKEGQNVTLSCEQNLNHDAMYWYRQDPGQGLRLIYYSQIVNDFQKGDIAEGYSVSREKKESFPLTVTSAQKNPTAFYLCASRATQGVEQYFGPGTRLTVT.

This sequence joins TRBV7-6 and TRBJ2-5; TRBD1 is a possible D gene (5 bases). Trimming left V 6 bases short and J 3 bases short, with 11 bases between. CDR1 and CDR2 from the germline V gene are SGHVS and FNYEAQ. The CDR3 is 13 residues long. CDR3 coding DNA: TGTGCCAGCAGAAAAGGGGTCGAAGAGACCCAGTACTTC. The encoded protein is CASRKGVEETQYF.